Following are 30 T cell receptor beta chains from one sample sequenced in a study of cytotoxic CD8 clonotypes in ibrutinib-treated CLL. Assay used: immunoSEQ multiplex PCR; TCRdb lists only in-frame clones, some missing. The table lists approximately 150,000 clones, 77% of them singletons, with around 30% in the top ten. The specimen was PBMCs, collected after 12 months of ibrutinib treatment. Source of these receptors: a human donor with chronic lymphocytic leukemia.

The CDR3 region has the DNA TGTGCCAGCAGCTCCACCCGGGACAGCGTGCTTAATGAAAAACTGTTTTTT. Translated: CASSSTRDSVLNEKLFF. This chain connects TRBV13 to TRBJ1-4; 7 positions agree with TRBD1. CDR3 size: 17 residues. Germline CDR1 is PRHDT and CDR2 is FYEKMQ (reference sequence). V was clipped by 4 bases and J by 4 bases; unmatched bases: 12.

CDR3 coding DNA: TGTGCCAGCAGCTTAGGTCCACCCTACAGGGTCCCCAGCACAGATACGCAGTATTTT. Its protein product is CASSLGPPYRVPSTDTQYF. V is TRBV5-6 and J is TRBJ2-3; D perhaps matches TRBD1 (6 bases). Germline V gene data show CDR1 as SGHDT and CDR2 as YYEEEE. This CDR3 spans 19 amino acids. The germline V and J ends were trimmed by 2 bases and 0 bases, with 22 bases remaining between them.

The rearrangement uses TRBV5-4 and TRBJ2-5; D not resolved. CDR1 SGHNT and CDR2 YYREEE come from the germline V gene (reference sequence). The CDR3 covers 15 residues. The V end was cut by 0 bases, the J end by 5 bases, with 14 bases between. Here the CDR3 reads CASSLVAEGIETQYF. DNA of the CDR3: TGTGCCAGCAGCTTGGTGGCAGAAGGGATTGAGACCCAGTACTTC.

Here the CDR3 reads CASSRRPNGAEAFF. The CDR3 DNA is TGTGCCAGCAGCAGACGACCGAACGGGGCTGAAGCTTTCTTT. The rearrangement joins TRBV21-1 to TRBJ1-1. TRBV21-1 is a pseudogene locus. This CDR3 is 14 amino acids long.

The chain recombines TRBV4-1 with TRBJ2-5; 9 bases map to TRBD2. There are 15 residues in the CDR3. With 4 bases clipped from V and 3 bases from J, the junction kept 6 bases outside the gene matches. Germline lookup yields CDR1 MGHRA and CDR2 YSYEKL. The CDR3 region is CASSRRSGREETQYF. CDR3 sequence (DNA): TGCGCCAGCAGCCGACGTAGCGGGAGAGAAGAGACCCAGTACTTC.

V gene TRBV21-1 combines with J gene TRBJ2-7; the D segment call TRBD2 is taken from the table without a DNA check. TRBV21-1 is annotated as a pseudogene. CDR3 length equals 13 residues. The DNA of the CDR3 is TGTGCCAGCAGCAAATCCACCTACTACGAGCAGTACTTC. It specifies CASSKSTYYEQYF.

This sequence joins TRBV18 and TRBJ1-5; D gene unclear. The CDR3 is made up of 13 amino acids. CDR1 and CDR2 from the germline V gene are KGHSH and LQKENI. Trimming shortened V by 1 base and J by 4 bases, and 5 bases separated the two germline ends. For the CDR3, the DNA is TGTGCCAGCTCACCACGGGAGAATCAGCCCCAGCATTTT. Protein sequence: CASSPRENQPQHF.

There are a few counts of this clone. This chain links TRBV4-3 with TRBJ1-4; D ambiguous. V dropped 2 bases and J dropped 5 bases, with 9 bases sitting between them. The CDR3 is 14 residues long. Germline CDR1 reads LGHNA; CDR2 reads YSLEER. CDR3 DNA sequence: TGCGCCAGCAGCCAAAGGTCGGGGAATGAAAAACTGTTTTTT. Protein sequence: CASSQRSGNEKLFF.

The J gene is TRBJ2-5, the V gene TRBV15; 7 bases fit TRBD2. This CDR3 is 16 amino acids long. V lost 2 bases, J lost 0 bases, and 6 bases stayed unmatched. CDR1 and CDR2 from the germline V gene are LNHNV and YYDKDF (reference sequence). In nucleotides, the CDR3 is TGTGCCACCAGCAGACCAGTGGGGGGGTACCAAGAGACCCAGTACTTC. Translated: CATSRPVGGYQETQYF.

The V gene is TRBV12-1, the J gene TRBJ2-1; no check of the table's D call, TRBD1, against the DNA was made. TRBV12-1 is a recognized pseudogene. The CDR3 has 17 amino acids. The CDR3 DNA is TGTGCCAGCAGCTTTGCGTACGACAGGCTTCGTGACAATGAGCAGTTCTTC. Amino acids: CASSFAYDRLRDNEQFF.

This chain joins TRBV7-8 and TRBJ1-6; D is unclear. The V gene's germline CDR1 is SGHVS and CDR2 FQNEAQ. Trimming took 5 bases from V and 6 from J, leaving 14 bases between them. This CDR3 contains 15 residues. This CDR3 reads CASSPPRGVNSPLHF. CDR3 nucleotide sequence: TGTGCCAGCAGCCCCCCCCGCGGGGTTAATTCACCCCTCCACTTT.

The chain is built from TRBV18 and TRBJ2-7, with D possibly being TRBD1 (6 bases). From germline, CDR1 is KGHSH and CDR2 LQKENI. This CDR3 has 15 residues. V lost 3 bases and J lost 0, with 12 bases in between. CDR3 in amino acids: CASSPPGQISYEQYF. The CDR3 coding sequence is TGTGCCAGCTCACCGCCTGGACAGATCTCCTACGAGCAGTACTTC.

A few counts support this clone. This chain uses TRBV2 with TRBJ1-5; 8 bases match TRBD1. V lost 5 bases, J lost 5 bases, and 8 bases stayed unmatched. The CDR3 is made up of 15 amino acids. CDR1 and CDR2 from the germline V gene are SNHLY and FYNNEI. CDR3: CASSQGAGSYQPQHF. Written as DNA, the CDR3 is TGTGCCAGCAGTCAGGGGGCCGGTTCGTATCAGCCCCAGCATTTT.

This clone appeared a few times. The V call is TRBV7-2, the J call TRBJ2-1; 7 nucleotides agree with TRBD2. Losses at the gene ends were 3 bases for V and 10 bases for J; bases not matched to a gene: 9. Per germline, CDR1 SGHTA and CDR2 FQGNSA. The CDR3 is 14 residues long. The CDR3: CASSFTFSGAEQFF. The CDR3, as DNA: TGTGCCAGCAGCTTTACTTTCAGCGGGGCCGAGCAGTTCTTC. The entire variable domain, with the rest obtained from reference TRBV7-2 and TRBJ2-1, is as follows: GAGVSQSPSNKVTEKGKDVELRCDPISGHTALYWYRQSLGQGLEFLIYFQGNSAPDKSGLPSDRFSAERTGGSVSTLTIQRTQQEDSAVYLCASSFTFSGAEQFFGPGTRLTVL.

Here the CDR3 DNA reads TGTGCCAGCAGTGCCGGGACAGGGAGACCCTTCAGCACTGAAGCTTTCTTT. It encodes CASSAGTGRPFSTEAFF. The gene calls are TRBV27 and TRBJ1-1, with TRBD1 identical over 9 bases. Looked up from germline, CDR1 is MNHEY and CDR2 is SMNVEV (reference sequence). The length of the CDR3 is 17 residues. V shed 5 bases, J shed 4 bases, and the junction held 14 bases outside the gene matches.

J is TRBJ1-4 and V is TRBV2; the match to TRBD1 covers 11 bases. The CDR3 is made up of 14 amino acids. The V segment lost 6 bases and the J segment 7 bases; nucleotides outside the gene matches: 4. Looked up from germline, CDR1 is SNHLY and CDR2 is FYNNEI. CDR3 loop: CASSGQGAGEKLFF. CDR3 nucleotide sequence: TGTGCCAGCAGCGGACAGGGGGCGGGTGAAAAACTGTTTTTT.

This clone occurred once. The rearrangement links TRBV18 to TRBJ1-2; perhaps TRBD1 as D (6 bases). The ends were cut back, 3 bases at V and 2 bases at J, with 10 bases in the middle. CDR1 is KGHSH, CDR2 LQKENI, per germline. This CDR3 is built from 14 residues. CDR3 sequence: CASSPQRGNYGYTF. CDR3 coding DNA: TGTGCCAGCTCACCTCAGAGGGGGAACTATGGCTACACCTTC.

This chain uses TRBV18 with TRBJ2-7, with 8 bases lining up with TRBD2. Germline lookup yields CDR1 KGHSH and CDR2 LQKENI. The V segment lost 2 bases and the J segment 6 bases; nucleotides outside the gene matches: 9. This CDR3 has 15 residues. The CDR3 nucleotides are TGTGCCAGCTCACCAAGTCTAGCGGGCGTGGCCGAGCAGTACTTC. As protein: CASSPSLAGVAEQYF.

The chain employs TRBV7-8 and TRBJ2-7, with 11 bases fitting TRBD1. The CDR3 spans 15 residues. From germline, CDR1 is SGHVS and CDR2 FQNEAQ. V shed 5 bases, J shed 0 bases, and the junction held 3 bases outside the gene matches. CDR3 amino acids: CASSAGTGGSYEQYF. The CDR3 bases are TGTGCCAGCAGCGCCGGGACAGGGGGCTCCTACGAGCAGTACTTC.

About this clone: This could be a read error, since a much larger clone is one nucleotide away. The chain carries TRBV7-3 and TRBJ1-1, with D unresolved. The V gene lost 5 bases and the J gene lost 0 bases, with 4 bases spanning the gap. The CDR3 is made up of 12 amino acids. Germline V gives CDR1 SGHTA, CDR2 FQGTGA. As DNA, the CDR3 is TGTGCCAGCAGCCGCGTGAACACTGAAGCTTTCTTT. It encodes CASSRVNTEAFF.

V gene TRBV6-5 combines with J gene TRBJ1-6; possible D gene TRBD1, 5 bases. The CDR3 runs to 14 residues. The V gene lost 3 bases and the J gene lost 7 bases, with 10 bases spanning the gap. The V gene's germline CDR1 is MNHEY and CDR2 SVGAGI. In DNA, the CDR3 is TGTGCCAGCAGTTATGGGGGATTGAATTCACCCCTCCACTTT. This sequence encodes CASSYGGLNSPLHF.

This chain connects TRBV28 to TRBJ1-5; D uncertain. This CDR3 is built from 17 residues. V lost 6 bases, J lost 1 base, and 19 bases lay in between. Per germline, CDR1 MDHEN and CDR2 SYDVKM. CDR3 in DNA: TGTGCCAGCAGCCCCCTCCCAGACAAGGCCAGCAATCAGCCCCAGCATTTT. Translated: CASSPLPDKASNQPQHF.

This clone was seen a handful of times. The DNA is omitted, as the CDR3 cannot be located on it reliably, and the CDR3 follows TCRdb's listing. J is TRBJ2-1 and V is TRBV6-4; TRBD2, the D gene given by the table, was not confirmed from the DNA. Germline CDR1 and CDR2: MRHNA and SNTAGT. The CDR3 has 15 residues if both end residues are counted. CDR3 amino acids: CASSELAGYFGEQFF.

This chain connects TRBV10-3 to TRBJ2-2; unclear D gene. CDR3 length: 11 amino acids. Germline loops: CDR1 ENHRY, CDR2 SYGVKD. Trimming took 7 bases from V and 6 from J, leaving 6 bases between them. The CDR3 sequence: CAIKGSGELFF. The CDR3 nucleotides are TGTGCCATCAAAGGGTCCGGGGAGCTGTTTTTT.

Note on this clone: One end of the junction fails to match germline, which may point to a read error. This chain uses TRBV28 with TRBJ2-5, with 11 bases fitting TRBD2. The length of the CDR3 is 13 residues. Germline V gives CDR1 MDHEN, CDR2 SYDVKM. CDR3 nucleotides: TGTGCCAGCAGGTTAGCGGGGGGGTTGCCCCCCCACTTC. Translated: CASRLAGGLPPHF. The complete variable domain, with remaining parts taken from reference TRBV28 and TRBJ2-5, reads DVKVTQSSRYLVKRTGEKVFLECVQDMDHENMFWYRQDPGLGLRLIYFSYDVKMKEKGDIPEGYSVSREKKERFSLILESASTNQTSMYLCASRLAGGLPPHFGPGTRLLVL.

The V gene is TRBV10-2, the J gene TRBJ2-7; perhaps TRBD1 as D (6 bases). V was trimmed by 8 bases and J by 10 bases, leaving 27 bases between them. The CDR3 totals 15 residues. Germline CDR1 reads WSHSY; CDR2 reads SAAADI. Here the CDR3 DNA reads TGCGCCAGCGACCTCTCGGGACACGCGACGACCGGACAGTACTTC. Translated: CASDLSGHATTGQYF.

The chain links TRBV23-1 to TRBJ2-7; D ambiguous. TRBV23-1 is an open reading frame whose function is uncertain. The V and J ends lost 4 bases and 0 bases respectively, with 13 bases between them. CDR3 length: 15 amino acids. The CDR3 loop reads CASSPHEADSYEQYF. In nucleotides, the CDR3 is TGCGCCAGCAGTCCTCACGAAGCCGACTCCTACGAGCAGTACTTC.

The chain combines TRBV6-1 with TRBJ1-6, with 9 positions matching TRBD1. Losses at the gene ends were 0 bases for V and 4 bases for J; bases not matched to a gene: 1. Germline-derived CDR1 and CDR2 are MNHNS and SASEGT. The CDR3 consists of 16 residues. As DNA, the CDR3 is TGTGCCAGCAGTGAAGCGGGGACAGGGTATAATTCACCCCTCCACTTT. It yields the protein CASSEAGTGYNSPLHF.

The chain is built from TRBV28 and TRBJ2-7; no firm D call. This CDR3 spans 15 amino acids. V lost 4 bases and J lost 5, with 18 bases in between. CDR1 and CDR2 (germline): MDHEN, SYDVKM. CDR3 DNA sequence: TGTGCCAGCAGTTCCCAAGGTCGAAGCAAGCACGAGCAGTACTTC. As protein: CASSSQGRSKHEQYF. Based on the CDR3 plus reference TRBV28 and TRBJ2-7, the full variable domain is DVKVTQSSRYLVKRTGEKVFLECVQDMDHENMFWYRQDPGLGLRLIYFSYDVKMKEKGDIPEGYSVSREKKERFSLILESASTNQTSMYLCASSSQGRSKHEQYFGPGTRLTVT.

The J gene is TRBJ1-5, the V gene TRBV28; tentative D call: TRBD1 (6 bases). Germline V lookup: CDR1 MDHEN, CDR2 SYDVKM. Trimming removed 3 bases at V and 7 bases at J, with 13 bases between. This CDR3 region has 14 residues. The CDR3 is CASSFGGPGQPQHF. The CDR3 DNA reads TGTGCCAGCAGTTTTGGGGGGCCGGGACAGCCCCAGCATTTT.